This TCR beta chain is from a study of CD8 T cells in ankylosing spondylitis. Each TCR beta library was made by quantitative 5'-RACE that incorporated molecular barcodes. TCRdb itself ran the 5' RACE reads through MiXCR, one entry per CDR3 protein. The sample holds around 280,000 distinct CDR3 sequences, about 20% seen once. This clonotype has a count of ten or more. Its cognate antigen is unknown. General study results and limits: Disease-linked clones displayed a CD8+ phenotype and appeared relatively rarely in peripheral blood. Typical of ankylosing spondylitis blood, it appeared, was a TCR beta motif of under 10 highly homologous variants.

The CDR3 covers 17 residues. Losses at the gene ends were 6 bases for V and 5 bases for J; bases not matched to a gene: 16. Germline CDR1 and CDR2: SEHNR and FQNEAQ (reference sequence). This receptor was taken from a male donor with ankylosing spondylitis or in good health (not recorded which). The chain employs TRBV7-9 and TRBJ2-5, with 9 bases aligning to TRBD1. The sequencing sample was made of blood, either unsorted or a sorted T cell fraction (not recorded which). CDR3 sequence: CASRSRGGQGVMETQYF. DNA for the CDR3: TGTGCCAGCAGGAGTAGGGGGGGACAGGGAGTGATGGAGACCCAGTACTTC.